This T cell receptor beta chain was sequenced during a study of blood T cell repertoires in COVID-19. Study overall: The United States, Italy and Spain supplied acute and convalescent COVID-19 samples. T cells, B-cell-depleted T cells, or PBMCs supplied cDNA or gDNA.

This clone appeared a single time. Under the authors' procedure: Estimation of nucleated cell counts was performed using reference gene primer amplification. Using immunoSEQ multiplex PCR, the repertoire was profiled, and TCRdb retains in-frame clones only, with some absent. That table gives V, J and clone size, and the DNA gave D and trimming. The sample has about 140,000 clones, 76% seen once. Sample: peripheral blood. The TCR sequence derives from a woman at least 80 years old with active or convalescent COVID-19.

The CDR3, as DNA: TGTGCCAGCAGGGACAGGGCCGTCTATTCACCCCTCCACTTT. Encoded protein: CASRDRAVYSPLHF. The chain uses TRBV2 and TRBJ1-6; 8 bases match TRBD1. The J segment lost 8 bases and the V segment lost 6 bases, leaving 6 bases of the junction unmatched. CDR3 length: 14 amino acids. Germline values: CDR1 SNHLY, CDR2 FYNNEI.